The source of this TCR beta chain is a study of CXCR3-negative and CXCR3-positive naive CD8 T cells. Libraries of TRB cDNA were made by 5' RACE and carried UMIs. TCRdb reprocessed the 5' RACE reads and keeps a single row for each CDR3 protein, giving no DNA. This sample's table reports approximately 49,000 distinct CDR3 sequences. Study-wide points: Most assays were run on fresh PBMCs (CXCR3 expression partially decreased after cryopreservation). Naive CXCR3-negative cells resembled naive CXCR3-positive cells in TRBV-TRBJ usage; memory cells differed.

Looked up from germline, CDR1 is GTSNPN and CDR2 is SVGIG (reference sequence). The CDR3 sequence is 13 residues long. Remarks on this clonotype: The antigen is not known.

The sample comprised memory CD8+ T cells from blood. This TCR came from a human donor in good health. Some clones in this sample may be carry-over from other donors' samples. V is TRBV30 and J is TRBJ2-7; TCRdb's D gene call, TRBD1, goes unchecked for lack of DNA. CDR3 loop: CAWSDGQAYEQYF.